This TCR beta chain was captured by sequencing in a study of human T cells and chemical hapten exposure (dated by TCRdb to 2020 to 2023). Concerning the study at large: For sensitization, 2% DPC in acetone was applied to a 2 cm by 2 cm area of upper inner arm skin. The patient cohort, mostly female, included alopecia areata with under or over 50% scalp involvement, alopecia totalis and alopecia universalis. Under 30 alopecia patients gave blood for TCR sequencing at one to four time points (pre-sensitization, 2, 6 and 24 weeks). This study followed changes in the peripheral blood TCR repertoire in vivo during primary and secondary sensitization of alopecia patients to the hapten diphenylcyclopropenone (DPC). Patients additionally received weekly therapeutic DPC doses to the scalp throughout the approximately 25-week study period. Libraries were pooled for sequencing, and per-sample TCR yields varied mainly because of small differences in library volumes within the pool. Patch testing on the upper back used Finn chambers containing 0.01% DPC, with scoring done after 6 days according to International Contact Dermatitis Research Group standards. Blood samples were taken from patients before sensitization (week 0) and at 2, 6 and about 24 weeks after DPC sensitization. The full study reports these points: Significantly more large CDR3 similarity clusters were formed by expanded TCRs than by pre-sensitization or healthy control sets, consistent with antigen-driven responses. Because every patient had alopecia, a presumed autoimmune disease, the patients' immune response might differ from that of healthy individuals. Repeated subsampling changed both the strength of the expansion versus patch-test correlation and the threshold at which that correlation became significant. Patch test score correlated positively with the number of PT1 expanded TCRs, reaching significance at thresholds 8, 16 and 32 but not at 4. The number of TCRs above 1 in 1000 frequency did not change with DPC sensitization; there was no evidence of global repertoire structure alterations.

Deletion took 5 bases off V and 4 bases off J, with a span of 14 bases between the germline ends. Inclusive of the bounding cysteine and phenylalanine, the CDR3 is 14 residues long. The entry retains the CDR3 DNA only, 42 bases that are in frame from base 1. Per the germline V gene, MNHNS is the CDR1 and SASEGT is the CDR2. Library preparation employed RACE. TCRdb shows the sequencer as NextSeq 500. During library preparation, unique molecular identifiers were attached to individual cDNA molecules so that TCRs could be counted in a quantitative, reproducible way. Each blood RNA sample was used to sequence both TCR alpha and TCR beta chains. As for the original processing: The median number of TCRs per sample was 85,000 to 100,000, ranging from about 20,000 to 690,600. V, J and CDR3 annotation of the TCR reads was carried out using the Decombinator software suite. For PS versus PT1 abundance plots, all samples were subsampled to the same number of TCRs (28,000). Expanded TCRs were defined as absent before sensitization and observed at least eight times at the 2-week time point. In-frame beta chains were kept once TCRdb had trimmed the public reads at Q25 with fastp and called clones with MiXCR. CDR3 protein sequences are deduplicated, and each keeps its most common genes and DNA. TCRdb, not the authors, supplied the V and J calls. This sample gives about 120,000 distinct CDR3 sequences in total; 9% to 14% of them show up just once. Roughly 1.5% of the sample lies in the top ten.

In its sample, this clonotype was seen many times. The antigen it binds to is not known. No qualities accompany the bases; no much larger clone lies one base away. The label giving this sample's time point can be read as: patch test 1, 2 weeks after DPC sensitization. What the treatment or condition label conveys for this sample: therapeutic diphenylcyclopropenone sensitization with weekly scalp DPC. Blood at each patch-test visit was drawn before the patch test was applied. Eligible patients were aged 18 to 70, diagnosed with alopecia, deemed suitable for DPC therapy, and excluded if pregnant. Total RNA was isolated from unfractionated whole blood collected in Tempus Blood RNA tubes.

The source material was whole blood, sampled in connection with sensitization to the hapten diphenylcyclopropenone (DPC). The rearrangement joined TRBV6-1 to TRBJ2-5, with an unclear D gene assignment. The receptor was isolated from a woman aged 50 to 65 with alopecia areata. Some clones in this sample may be carry-over from other donors' samples. The CDR3 protein is CASSSVPAGETQYF. The base sequence is TGTGCCAGCAGTTCGGTCCCCGCAGGAGAGACCCAGTACTTC.